The 8 T cell receptor beta chains below were found in one sample sequenced in a study of T-cell reconstitution after alpha-beta-depleted transplantation in children. Library preparation (for TCRbeta) was performed with unique molecular identifiers. Using its own MiXCR run on the PCR reads, TCRdb lists one record per CDR3 protein. Of fewer than 400,000 distinct CDR3 sequences listed, roughly 22% are singletons. The source material was PBMCs from the stem cell graft donor, sampled from the stem cell graft. Every receptor here comes from a human donor who donated a stem cell graft to a child with acute myeloid leukemia.

The CDR3, as DNA: TGTGCCAGCATCGCCCCCGGCGGGAGAAATGAGCAGTTCTTC. Protein: CASIAPGGRNEQFF. J is TRBJ2-1 and V is TRBV28; 7 bases agree with TRBD2. Trimming removed 7 bases from V and 7 bases from J; junction bases left unmatched: 10. This CDR3 has 14 residues. The germline V gene encodes CDR1 MDHEN and CDR2 SYDVKM.

With respect to this clonotype: A junction end diverges from the germline sequence, so it may reflect a read error. This chain joins TRBV20-1 and TRBJ2-1, with TRBD2 as a possible D gene (5 bases). The CDR3 covers 13 residues. The V gene's germline CDR1 is DFQATT and CDR2 SNEGSKA (reference sequence). CDR3 sequence (DNA): TGCAGTGCTGGAGATGTGTCTAGCAAAGTGCAGTTCTTC. This codes for CSAGDVSSKVQFF.

The chain couples TRBV20-1 to TRBJ2-7; 13 bases line up with TRBD2. The CDR3 sequence is 15 residues long. Germline V gives CDR1 DFQATT, CDR2 SNEGSKA (reference sequence). The CDR3 region is CSPREPGLAGDEQYF. The DNA for the CDR3 is TGCAGCCCTAGAGAGCCCGGACTAGCGGGAGATGAGCAGTACTTC.

This clonotype was counted at least ten times. This sequence joins TRBV20-1 and TRBJ2-7, with D perhaps given as TRBD1 or TRBD2 (6 bases each). This CDR3 contains 17 residues. CDR1 and CDR2 (germline): DFQATT, SNEGSKA (reference sequence). Trimming cost V 3 bases and J 5 bases, with 26 bases left between them. CDR3 protein: CSASVGTPWFGSNEQYF. The CDR3 nucleotides are TGCAGTGCTAGTGTGGGGACACCTTGGTTCGGGAGCAACGAGCAGTACTTC.

This chain joins TRBV12-3 or TRBV12-4 and TRBJ2-6; 11 bases agree with TRBD1. The CDR3 sequence is 18 residues long. J gave up 2 bases and V 5 bases, and 8 bases lay outside the gene matches. CDR3 in amino acids: CASSPRRDRGAGANVLTF. CDR3 DNA sequence: TGTGCCAGCAGTCCTAGGCGGGACAGGGGGGCTGGGGCCAACGTCCTGACTTTC.

The genes are TRBV28 and TRBJ2-5; D possibly corresponds to TRBD1 (6 bases). The germline V gene encodes CDR1 MDHEN and CDR2 SYDVKM. Deletions cut 3 bases from V and 3 bases from J, with 17 bases between. The CDR3 has 16 amino acids. CDR3 amino acids: CASSFRARTAEETQYF. The DNA for the CDR3 is TGTGCCAGCAGTTTTCGCGCCAGGACAGCCGAAGAGACCCAGTACTTC.

V gene TRBV28 combines with J gene TRBJ2-7, with D perhaps TRBD1 or TRBD2 (5 bases each). Germline CDR1 and CDR2: MDHEN and SYDVKM. The CDR3 extends over 14 amino acids. Trimming stripped 6 bases from V and 0 bases from J, with 12 bases between. The CDR3 here is CASSPGQFSYEQYF. Here the CDR3 DNA reads TGTGCCAGCAGCCCGGGGCAGTTCTCCTACGAGCAGTACTTC. Complete variable domain (other parts from reference TRBV28 and TRBJ2-7): DVKVTQSSRYLVKRTGEKVFLECVQDMDHENMFWYRQDPGLGLRLIYFSYDVKMKEKGDIPEGYSVSREKKERFSLILESASTNQTSMYLCASSPGQFSYEQYFGPGTRLTVT.

The chain recombines TRBV12-3 or TRBV12-4 with TRBJ2-7; a possible D gene is TRBD1 (6 bases). The CDR3 covers 14 residues. Trimming removed 5 bases from V and 4 bases from J, with 15 bases in between. CDR3 protein: CASSPSTGLYEQYF. The DNA for the CDR3 is TGTGCCAGCAGTCCGTCCACAGGGCTGTACGAGCAGTACTTC.